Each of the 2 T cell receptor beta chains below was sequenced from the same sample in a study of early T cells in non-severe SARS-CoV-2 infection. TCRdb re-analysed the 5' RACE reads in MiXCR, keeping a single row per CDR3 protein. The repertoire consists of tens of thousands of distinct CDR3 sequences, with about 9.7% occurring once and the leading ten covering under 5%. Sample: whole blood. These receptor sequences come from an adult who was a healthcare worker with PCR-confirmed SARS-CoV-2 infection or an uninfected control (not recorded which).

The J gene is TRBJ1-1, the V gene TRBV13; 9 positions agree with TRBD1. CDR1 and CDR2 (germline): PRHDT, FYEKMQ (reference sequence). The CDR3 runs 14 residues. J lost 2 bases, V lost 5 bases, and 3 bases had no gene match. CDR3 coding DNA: TGTGCCAGCAGCCTGGGACAGGGCAACACTGAAGCTTTCTTT. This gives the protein CASSLGQGNTEAFF.

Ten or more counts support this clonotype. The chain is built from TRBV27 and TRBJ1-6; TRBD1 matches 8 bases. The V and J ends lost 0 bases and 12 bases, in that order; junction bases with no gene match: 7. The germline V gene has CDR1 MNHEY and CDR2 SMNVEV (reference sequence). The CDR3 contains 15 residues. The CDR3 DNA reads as TGTGCCAGCAGTTTATCCCTACGACAGGGGAAACCCCTCCACTTT. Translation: CASSLSLRQGKPLHF.